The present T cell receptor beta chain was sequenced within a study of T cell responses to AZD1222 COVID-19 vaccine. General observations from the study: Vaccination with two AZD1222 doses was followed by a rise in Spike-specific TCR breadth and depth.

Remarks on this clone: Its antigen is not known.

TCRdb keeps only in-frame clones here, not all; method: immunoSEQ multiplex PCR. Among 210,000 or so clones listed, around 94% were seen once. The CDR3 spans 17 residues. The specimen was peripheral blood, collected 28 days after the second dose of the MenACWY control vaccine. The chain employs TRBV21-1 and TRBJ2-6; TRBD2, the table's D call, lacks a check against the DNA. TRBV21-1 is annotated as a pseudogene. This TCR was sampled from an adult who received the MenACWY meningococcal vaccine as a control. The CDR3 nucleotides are TGTGCCAGCATCCGAGCGGGAGGCACCCGTGGGGCCAACGTCCTGACTTTC. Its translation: CASIRAGGTRGANVLTF.